A single sample is the source of the 18 T cell receptor beta chains below, sequenced in a study of blood T cell repertoires in COVID-19. The assay was immunoSEQ multiplex PCR, and TCRdb's table has in-frame clones only and misses some. The table lists about 42,000 clones, 89% of them singletons, with roughly 0.4% in the top ten. The sequenced sample was peripheral blood. These receptors all stem from a human donor in a cohort sampled during active COVID-19.

The chain employs TRBV4-3 and TRBJ1-2; no reliable D call. This CDR3 is built from 14 residues. The germline gives CDR1 LGHNA, CDR2 YSLEER. The ends were cut back, 0 bases at V and 4 bases at J, with 9 bases in the middle. CDR3: CASSQDRGGYGYTF. The CDR3, as DNA: TGCGCCAGCAGCCAAGATCGGGGAGGCTATGGCTACACCTTC.

The rearrangement links TRBV18 to TRBJ1-4, with D perhaps matching TRBD1 (6 bases). The V end lost 1 base, the J end lost 8 bases, and 11 bases lay between the germline ends. Germline-derived CDR1 and CDR2 are KGHSH and LQKENI. CDR3 size: 14 residues. Written as DNA, the CDR3 is TGTGCCAGCTCACCACAACAGGGTGAGGAAAAACTGTTTTTT. It yields the protein CASSPQQGEEKLFF. The complete variable domain, with remaining parts taken from reference TRBV18 and TRBJ1-4, reads NAGVMQNPRHLVRRRGQEARLRCSPMKGHSHVYWYRQLPEEGLKFMVYLQKENIIDESGMPKERFSAEFPKEGPSILRIQQVVRGDSAAYFCASSPQQGEEKLFFGSGTQLSVL.

This chain joins TRBV9 and TRBJ1-1; a weak D match, TRBD1 (5 bases). The germline V gene encodes CDR1 SGDLS and CDR2 YYNGEE. CDR3 size: 13 residues. Between the trimmed V and J ends, which lost 4 bases and 7 bases, there was a span of 14 bases. The CDR3 region is CASSQTDSSEAFF. In DNA form, the CDR3 reads TGTGCCAGCAGCCAAACAGACAGTAGTGAAGCTTTCTTT. Combining the CDR3 with reference TRBV9 and TRBJ1-1 gives the whole variable domain DSGVTQTPKHLITATGQRVTLRCSPRSGDLSVYWYQQSLDQGLQFLIQYYNGEERAKGNILERFSAQQFPDLHSELNLSSLELGDSALYFCASSQTDSSEAFFGQGTRLTVV.

The CDR3 loop reads CASSYSGGARGNEQFF. The CDR3 DNA sequence: TGTGCCAGCAGTTACAGTGGGGGGGCCCGGGGAAATGAGCAGTTCTTC. The chain combines TRBV6-5 with TRBJ2-1, with a weak D call TRBD2 (7 bases). The CDR3 contains 16 residues. CDR1 is MNHEY, CDR2 SVGAGI, per germline. Deletions cut 2 bases from V and 7 bases from J, with 18 bases between.

This clone has only a few counts. The chain is built from TRBV19 and TRBJ2-7; 9 nucleotides match TRBD1. Germline values: CDR1 LNHDA, CDR2 SQIVND (reference sequence). CDR3 length equals 15 residues. The junction had 11 bases not matched to a gene; V was cut back by 5 bases and J by 6 bases. CDR3 bases: TGTGCCAGTAGTGCTGGACAGGGGTTGACTCGCGAGCAGTACTTC. Its protein product is CASSAGQGLTREQYF.

V and J are TRBV19 and TRBJ2-7; the match to TRBD1 covers 9 bases. Germline CDR1 and CDR2: LNHDA and SQIVND (reference sequence). Trimming cost V 2 bases and J 6 bases; bases outside gene matches: 8. The CDR3 is made up of 15 amino acids. The CDR3 bases are TGTGCCAGTAGTATAATCGGACAGGGGAGGATCGAGCAGTACTTC. Its translation: CASSIIGQGRIEQYF.

This chain uses TRBV19 with TRBJ1-4; no definite D call. V was shortened by 3 bases and J by 0 bases, with 5 bases between the two germline ends. The CDR3 totals 14 residues. From germline, CDR1 is LNHDA and CDR2 SQIVND (reference sequence). As DNA, the CDR3 is TGTGCCAGTAGTATCAGGTCAACTAATGAAAAACTGTTTTTT. This sequence encodes CASSIRSTNEKLFF.

The gene calls are TRBV25-1 and TRBJ1-6; D remains unclear. The germline V gene has CDR1 MGHDK and CDR2 SYGVNS. The V end lost 4 bases, the J end lost 1 base, and 14 bases lay between the germline ends. This CDR3 is built from 17 residues. CDR3: CASSANFPGSYNSPLHF. CDR3 bases: TGTGCCAGCAGTGCTAATTTCCCGGGATCCTATAATTCACCCCTCCACTTT.

CDR3 sequence (DNA): TGTGCCAGCAGTTACCCGAGGCAACCCTTGTACTTC. This gives the protein CASSYPRQPLYF. V and J are TRBV6-2 or TRBV6-3 and TRBJ2-7; no firm D call. With 2 bases removed from V and 12 bases from J, the gap between germline ends came to 14 bases. The CDR3 loop spans 12 amino acids. Germline CDR1 reads MNHEY; CDR2 reads SVGEGT.

The V call is TRBV15, the J call TRBJ1-4; D remains ambiguous. Germline V lookup: CDR1 LNHNV, CDR2 YYDKDF (reference sequence). The CDR3 is 14 amino acids. Trimming stripped 1 base from V and 3 bases from J, with 6 bases between. CDR3 sequence: CATSRGQANEKLFF. In DNA form, the CDR3 reads TGTGCCACCAGCAGAGGGCAAGCTAATGAAAAACTGTTTTTT.

The chain uses TRBV10-3 and TRBJ1-6, with D perhaps TRBD1 (5 bases). Trimming pared 7 bases from V and 8 bases from J, leaving 12 bases between. There are 13 residues in the CDR3. The germline CDR1 and CDR2 sequences are ENHRY and SYGVKD. The CDR3 bases are TGTGCCATCACGCCAGGGATTGATTCACCCCTCCACTTT. This translates into CAITPGIDSPLHF.

The chain combines TRBV2 with TRBJ2-7, with TRBD2 as a possible D gene (6 bases). The CDR3 contains 14 residues. Trimming took 0 bases from V and 8 from J, leaving 14 bases between them. Germline loops: CDR1 SNHLY, CDR2 FYNNEI. CDR3 coding DNA: TGTGCCAGCAGTGAAGCAGGCACGGGGGATAAGCAGTACTTC. Translating gives CASSEAGTGDKQYF.

The DNA of the CDR3 is TGTGCCATCCATACAGGGCGAGGGGTCGAGCAGTACTTC. This codes for CAIHTGRGVEQYF. V usage is TRBV28 and J usage is TRBJ2-7, with a possible D match to TRBD1 (6 bases). CDR3 length: 13 residues. The ends were cut back, 10 bases at V and 6 bases at J, with 19 bases in the middle. From germline, CDR1 is MDHEN and CDR2 SYDVKM.

The genes are TRBV15 and TRBJ2-7, with D perhaps TRBD2 (6 bases). V was trimmed by 8 bases and J by 3 bases, leaving 17 bases between them. Per germline, CDR1 LNHNV and CDR2 YYDKDF (reference sequence). The CDR3 extends over 14 amino acids. In DNA form, the CDR3 reads TGTGCCACCCCCGCCTGGAGGGGTGACTACGAGCAGTACTTC. This encodes CATPAWRGDYEQYF.

The table lists this clone with a count of one. The rearrangement links TRBV19 to TRBJ1-2; 7 nucleotides line up with TRBD1. This CDR3 contains 13 residues. V dropped 7 bases and J dropped 2; count of bases not matched to a gene: 4. The germline V gene encodes CDR1 LNHDA and CDR2 SQIVND (reference sequence). The CDR3 DNA reads TGTGCCAGTATACAGGGGTTCAACTATGGCTACACCTTC. Protein: CASIQGFNYGYTF.

The gene calls are TRBV19 and TRBJ2-7; unclear D gene. Per the germline V gene, CDR1 is LNHDA and CDR2 is SQIVND (reference sequence). This CDR3 region has 14 residues. Trimming took off 2 bases at V and 3 bases at J, with 11 bases between the two ends. The CDR3 here is CASSIRVAVYEQYF. CDR3 sequence (DNA): TGTGCCAGTAGTATACGAGTTGCGGTCTACGAGCAGTACTTC.

This chain links TRBV19 with TRBJ2-7; TRBD1 aligns across 7 bases. This CDR3 has 11 amino acids. With V trimmed by 7 bases and J by 7 bases, 4 bases remained unmatched. CDR1 and CDR2 (germline): LNHDA, SQIVND (reference sequence). The CDR3 DNA is TGTGCCAGTAACCAGGGGGAAGAGCAGTACTTC. It codes for CASNQGEEQYF. Full variable domain (missing parts from reference TRBV19 and TRBJ2-7): DGGITQSPKYLFRKEGQNVTLSCEQNLNHDAMYWYRQDPGQGLRLIYYSQIVNDFQKGDIAEGYSVSREKKESFPLTVTSAQKNPTAFYLCASNQGEEQYFGPGTRLTVT.

J is TRBJ1-3 and V is TRBV5-5, with D perhaps TRBD1 (6 bases). CDR3 size: 15 residues. V lost 4 bases and J 0 bases, leaving 11 bases between the germline ends. The V gene's germline CDR1 is SGHKS and CDR2 YYEKEE (reference sequence). CDR3 sequence: CASSPSDSSGNTIYF. As DNA, the CDR3 is TGTGCCAGCAGCCCCTCGGACAGCTCTGGAAACACCATATATTTT.